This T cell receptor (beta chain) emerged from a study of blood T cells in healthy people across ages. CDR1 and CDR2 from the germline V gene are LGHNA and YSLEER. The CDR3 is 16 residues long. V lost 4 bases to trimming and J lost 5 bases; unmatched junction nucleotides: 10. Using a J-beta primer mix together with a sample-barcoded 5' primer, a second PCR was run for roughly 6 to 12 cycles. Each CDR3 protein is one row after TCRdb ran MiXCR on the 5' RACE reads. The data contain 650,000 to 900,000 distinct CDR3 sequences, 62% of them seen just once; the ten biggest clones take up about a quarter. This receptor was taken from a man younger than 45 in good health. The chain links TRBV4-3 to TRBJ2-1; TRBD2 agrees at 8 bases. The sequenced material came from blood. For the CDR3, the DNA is TGCGCCAGCAGCCCCGGGGGGGAATTTGAGAACAATGAGCAGTTCTTC. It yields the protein CASSPGGEFENNEQFF.